These 18 T cell receptor beta chains were all obtained from the same sample, sequenced in a study of T cells expressing NK-cell markers (dated by TCRdb to 2020 to 2021). To prepare the library, 5' RACE was applied. Sequencing used an Illumina HiSeq 2000. Following reprocessing of the reads by TCRdb, the data hold one row per CDR3 protein sequence and no DNA is available. The sample's clone listing holds about 460,000 distinct CDR3 sequences. Under 1.5% of the sample is held by the ten biggest clonotypes. Specimen: blood T cells: a sorted CD56 or NKG2C T cell subset, CD4+ or CD8+ T cells, or bulk PBMC T cells (not recorded which). These receptors came from a woman aged 45-65 years in good health. Donor details come from another sample of the same person, matched by shared clones.

The V gene is TRBV13, the J gene TRBJ2-5; TCRdb designates TRBD1, a call that cannot be tested without DNA. The V gene's germline CDR1 is PRHDT and CDR2 FYEKMQ (reference sequence). The CDR3 loop spans 15 amino acids. The CDR3 loop reads CASSSRDRGQETQYF. Full variable domain (remainder filled in from reference TRBV13 and TRBJ2-5): AAGVIQSPRHLIKEKRETATLKCYPIPRHDTVYWYQQGPGQDPQFLISFYEKMQSDKGSIPDRFSAQQFSDYHSELNMSSLELGDSALYFCASSSRDRGQETQYFGPGTRLLVL.

The rearrangement uses TRBV20-1 and TRBJ2-1; the TCRdb D gene call, TRBD2, has no DNA to confirm it. This CDR3 contains 17 residues. The germline CDR1 and CDR2 sequences are DFQATT and SNEGSKA (reference sequence). The CDR3 loop is CSARDPIAGPTYNEQFF.

The chain's CDR3 is CASKDGGRATDTQYF. The V gene is TRBV3-1, the J gene TRBJ2-3; TCRdb's D gene call, TRBD2, goes unchecked for lack of DNA. The CDR3 has 15 amino acids. The germline gives CDR1 LGHDT, CDR2 YNNKEL (reference sequence).

V gene TRBV20-1 combines with J gene TRBJ2-6; as DNA is missing, the TRBD1 call by TCRdb cannot be tested. The CDR3 sequence is 15 residues long. CDR1 and CDR2 from the germline V gene are DFQATT and SNEGSKA (reference sequence). The CDR3 is CSAGPINSGANVLTF.

This sequence joins TRBV5-4 and TRBJ1-4; TCRdb's assignment of TRBD1 cannot be checked, as there is no DNA. CDR3 length equals 15 residues. Germline CDR1 is SGHNT and CDR2 is YYREEE (reference sequence). CDR3 protein: CASSLDRGTNEKLFF.

The chain carries TRBV5-1 and TRBJ2-1; as DNA is missing, the TRBD1 call by TCRdb cannot be tested. CDR1 and CDR2 from the germline V gene are SGHRS and YFSETQ. This CDR3 region has 13 residues. The CDR3 spells CASSLAGRSEQFF.

The chain couples TRBV3-1 to TRBJ2-3; TCRdb names TRBD1, which stays unverified in the absence of DNA. Germline CDR1 reads LGHDT; CDR2 reads YNNKEL (reference sequence). The CDR3 totals 15 residues. The CDR3 loop is CASSLRTGGLDTQYF.

The chain combines TRBV18 with TRBJ2-7; no DNA is available, so the TRBD2 call from TCRdb remains unchecked. The germline gives CDR1 KGHSH, CDR2 LQKENI. The CDR3 sequence is 14 residues long. CDR3 residues: CASSPLSGSGEQYF.

The chain recombines TRBV5-1 with TRBJ2-7. CDR3 length: 12 residues. From germline, CDR1 is SGHRS and CDR2 YFSETQ. The CDR3 reads CASSWNRYEQYF.

This chain uses TRBV18 with TRBJ1-1; TCRdb's D call, TRBD1, is unchecked because there is no DNA. Germline-derived CDR1 and CDR2 are KGHSH and LQKENI. The CDR3 consists of 13 residues. CDR3: CASSKGVDTEAFF.

The chain couples TRBV19 to TRBJ2-1; checking the TCRdb D call of TRBD2 is not possible without DNA. The CDR3 is 15 amino acids. CDR1 is LNHDA, CDR2 SQIVND, per germline (reference sequence). CDR3 protein: CASRSSGIPRNEQFF.

Here the CDR3 reads CASSFGSIGQFF. This chain uses TRBV12-3 or TRBV12-4 with TRBJ2-1. The CDR3 is made up of 12 amino acids.

The chain employs TRBV6-5 and TRBJ1-5; with no DNA, the TCRdb D assignment of TRBD1 cannot be verified. The CDR3 totals 15 residues. Germline lookup yields CDR1 MNHEY and CDR2 SVGAGI. The CDR3 spells CASSQTGGNDQPQHF.

The chain joins TRBV5-1 to TRBJ2-5; TCRdb's assignment of TRBD2 cannot be checked, as there is no DNA. Germline-derived CDR1 and CDR2 are SGHRS and YFSETQ. This CDR3 has 15 residues. CDR3 loop: CASSLVASYGETQYF.

The CDR3 region is CASSKQGARNQPQHF. The chain links TRBV12-3 or TRBV12-4 to TRBJ1-5; the D gene TCRdb calls, TRBD1, cannot be checked with no DNA. The CDR3 is made up of 15 amino acids.

The V call is TRBV5-1, the J call TRBJ2-1; TCRdb's D gene call, TRBD1, goes unchecked for lack of DNA. In germline, CDR1 is SGHRS, CDR2 YFSETQ. This CDR3 spans 14 amino acids. CDR3 amino acids: CASSLNPSVNEQFF.

The J gene is TRBJ1-1, the V gene TRBV7-9; TCRdb selects TRBD1, and the lack of DNA leaves this call unchecked. This CDR3 has 14 residues. Germline V CDR1 and CDR2: SEHNR, FQNEAQ (reference sequence). The CDR3 reads CASGKAGTNTEAFF.

The chain carries TRBV12-3 or TRBV12-4 and TRBJ1-6; TCRdb proposes TRBD1, but this gene call is untestable without DNA. This CDR3 has 16 amino acids. CDR3: CASSSWDRGPNSPLHF.